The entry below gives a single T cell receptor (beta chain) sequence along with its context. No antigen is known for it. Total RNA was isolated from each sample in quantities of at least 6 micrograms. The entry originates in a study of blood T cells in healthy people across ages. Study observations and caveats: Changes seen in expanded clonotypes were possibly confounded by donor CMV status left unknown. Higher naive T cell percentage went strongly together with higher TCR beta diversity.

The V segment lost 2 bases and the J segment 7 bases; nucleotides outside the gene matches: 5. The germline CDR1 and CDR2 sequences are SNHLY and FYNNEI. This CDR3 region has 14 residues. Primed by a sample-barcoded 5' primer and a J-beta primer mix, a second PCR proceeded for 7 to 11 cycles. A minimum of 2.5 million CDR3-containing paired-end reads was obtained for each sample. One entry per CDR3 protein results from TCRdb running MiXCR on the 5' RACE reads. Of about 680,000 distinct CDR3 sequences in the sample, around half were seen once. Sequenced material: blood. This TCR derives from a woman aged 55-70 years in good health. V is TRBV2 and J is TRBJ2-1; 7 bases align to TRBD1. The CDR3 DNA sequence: TGTGCCAGCAGTGAACATCAGGGGGTGAATGAGCAGTTCTTC. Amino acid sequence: CASSEHQGVNEQFF.